Following are 29 T cell receptor beta chains from one sample sequenced in a study of PD-1 blockade in classical Hodgkin lymphoma. The assay was immunoSEQ multiplex PCR, and TCRdb's table has in-frame clones only and misses some. The sample records 20,000 to 25,000 clones, less than 75% being singletons. As to time point: cycle 4 day 1 (C4D1), after more than five weeks of nivolumab. Every patient relapsed after autologous stem cell transplantation, and brentuximab vedotin exposure varied. The sample was peripheral blood mononuclear cells (PBMCs), taken before the fourth cycle of nivolumab. These receptors were obtained from a human donor with classical Hodgkin lymphoma.

This chain links TRBV4-3 with TRBJ2-3; D not certain. Trimming removed 4 bases at V and 2 bases at J, with 13 bases between. The CDR3 sequence is 15 residues long. The germline V gene encodes CDR1 LGHNA and CDR2 YSLEER. The CDR3 nucleotides read TGCGCCAGCAGCCGAACCAGTGGGCTCACAGATACGCAGTATTTT. Translation gives CASSRTSGLTDTQYF.

This clone was counted only a few times. The chain recombines TRBV28 with TRBJ2-1, with 8 bases fitting TRBD1. In germline, CDR1 is MDHEN, CDR2 SYDVKM. V lost 6 bases and J lost 7; bases outside the gene matches: 8. CDR3 length: 14 residues. The CDR3, as DNA: TGTGCCAGCAGAATACCAGGGGGCAAGAATGAGCAGTTCTTC. Its translation: CASRIPGGKNEQFF.

The chain joins TRBV2 to TRBJ1-1; the D gene is possibly TRBD1 (5 bases). CDR3 length: 14 amino acids. Germline lookup yields CDR1 SNHLY and CDR2 FYNNEI. V was clipped by 7 bases and J by 0 bases, with 12 bases between them. The CDR3 reads CASNLGRMNTEAFF. The CDR3 DNA follows: TGTGCCAGCAACTTGGGACGGATGAACACTGAAGCTTTCTTT.

The gene calls are TRBV4-3 and TRBJ2-7, with D perhaps TRBD2 (5 bases). Germline V lookup: CDR1 LGHNA, CDR2 YSLEER. This CDR3 is built from 15 residues. The ends were cut back, 1 base at V and 2 bases at J, with 12 bases in the middle. The CDR3, as DNA: TGCGCCAGCAGCCAAGCTCATGGGAGACCCTACGAGCAGTACTTC. Its protein product is CASSQAHGRPYEQYF.

The chain combines TRBV29-1 with TRBJ2-1, with D perhaps matching TRBD2 (5 bases). CDR1 and CDR2 from the germline V gene are SQVTM and ANQGSEA. This CDR3 comprises 11 residues. V shed 5 bases and J shed 4 bases, with 6 bases lying between them. As DNA, the CDR3 is TGCAGCGTTCGGGGATACAATGAGCAGTTCTTC. It codes for CSVRGYNEQFF.

This clone was picked up a small number of times. J is TRBJ1-1 and V is TRBV5-1; D might be TRBD1 (6 bases). V lost 2 bases and J lost 4, with 15 bases in between. From germline, CDR1 is SGHRS and CDR2 YFSETQ. The CDR3 runs to 15 residues. The CDR3 sequence: CASSFGLGAGTEAFF. The CDR3 bases are TGCGCCAGCAGCTTCGGTCTGGGGGCAGGCACTGAAGCTTTCTTT.

This clone was counted only a few times. V and J are TRBV6-1 and TRBJ1-5, with D unclear. Germline CDR1 is MNHNS and CDR2 is SASEGT. V lost 1 base to trimming and J lost 7 bases, with 8 bases between them. The CDR3 contains 13 residues. The DNA of the CDR3 is TGTGCCAGCAGTGAAGGGGGAGGGCAGCCCCAGCATTTT. This gives the protein CASSEGGGQPQHF.

The V and J genes are TRBV2 and TRBJ2-1, with no clear D. Germline lookup yields CDR1 SNHLY and CDR2 FYNNEI. The CDR3 sequence is 15 residues long. Trimming stripped 2 bases from V and 4 bases from J, with 12 bases between. The CDR3: CASSERVQIYNEQFF. The CDR3 bases are TGTGCCAGCAGTGAAAGGGTCCAGATTTACAATGAGCAGTTCTTC.

The rearrangement uses TRBV7-2 and TRBJ2-1, with 7 bases aligning to TRBD2. The germline gives CDR1 SGHTA, CDR2 FQGNSA. Unmatched junction bases numbered 7, after V lost 1 base and J lost 1 base. CDR3 size: 17 residues. The CDR3, as DNA: TGTGCCAGCAGCTTAGTTTGGGGGGGTCGGTCCTACAATGAGCAGTTCTTC. Translating gives CASSLVWGGRSYNEQFF.

This clone was seen more than once but under ten times. The genes are TRBV5-1 and TRBJ2-2, with 7 bases that match TRBD1. This CDR3 is 15 amino acids long. Germline values: CDR1 SGHRS, CDR2 YFSETQ. V shed 5 bases, J shed 1 base, and the junction held 5 bases outside the gene matches. The CDR3 loop is CASRVGTENTGELFF. The DNA for the CDR3 is TGCGCCAGCAGAGTCGGGACAGAGAACACCGGGGAGCTGTTTTTT.

The gene calls are TRBV10-1 and TRBJ2-2; the match to TRBD2 covers 12 bases. The CDR3 is made up of 14 amino acids. Germline-derived CDR1 and CDR2 are WNHNN and SYGVQD (reference sequence). The ends lost 9 bases at V and 4 bases at J; junction bases unmatched: 3. CDR3 protein: CARRTSGVTGELFF. The CDR3 DNA reads as TGCGCCAGGAGGACTAGCGGGGTCACCGGGGAGCTGTTTTTT.

The rearrangement joins TRBV4-3 to TRBJ2-3; possibly TRBD1 for D (6 bases). This CDR3 contains 16 residues. The germline V gene encodes CDR1 LGHNA and CDR2 YSLEER. With 5 bases removed from V and 2 bases from J, the gap between germline ends came to 17 bases. This CDR3 is CASSAGTGRHTDTQYF. In nucleotides, the CDR3 is TGCGCCAGCAGCGCCGGAACAGGGCGGCACACAGATACGCAGTATTTT.

This clone was counted between two and nine times. The chain carries TRBV5-1 and TRBJ2-7, with D perhaps matching TRBD1 (6 bases). Germline values: CDR1 SGHRS, CDR2 YFSETQ. The CDR3 has 15 amino acids. The V end was cut by 2 bases, the J end by 2 bases, with 14 bases between. CDR3 amino acids: CASSLAGTPAYEQYF. The CDR3 DNA reads TGCGCCAGCAGCTTAGCCGGGACACCAGCCTACGAGCAGTACTTC.

The V gene is TRBV5-4, the J gene TRBJ1-1; 7 bases line up with TRBD1. Looked up from germline, CDR1 is SGHNT and CDR2 is YYREEE (reference sequence). V trimming: 1 base; J trimming: 4 bases; junction bases outside the gene matches: 10. The CDR3 covers 16 residues. The CDR3 coding sequence is TGTGCCAGCAGCTTGCGAAGACAGGGAAGGGTCACTGAAGCTTTCTTT. Translation gives CASSLRRQGRVTEAFF.

V is TRBV27 and J is TRBJ2-1; no reliable D call. Germline loops: CDR1 MNHEY, CDR2 SMNVEV (reference sequence). The ends were cut back, 6 bases at V and 4 bases at J, with 13 bases in the middle. The CDR3 is 14 amino acids. Written as DNA, the CDR3 is TGTGCCAGCAGATTTTCTGAGTCTTACAATGAGCAGTTCTTC. Its protein is CASRFSESYNEQFF.

V gene TRBV23-1 combines with J gene TRBJ2-7, with D tentatively TRBD1 (6 bases). TRBV23-1 carries the ORF label, with uncertain function. The CDR3 totals 14 residues. V gave up 3 bases and J gave up 4 bases, with 13 bases separating them. The CDR3 reads CASSHHRANYEQYF. The CDR3 DNA follows: TGCGCCAGCAGTCATCACAGGGCTAATTACGAGCAGTACTTC.

This chain connects TRBV27 to TRBJ2-7, with D perhaps matching TRBD2 (5 bases). Germline V gene data show CDR1 as MNHEY and CDR2 as SMNVEV (reference sequence). The V end lost 4 bases, the J end lost 6 bases, and 13 bases lay between the germline ends. CDR3 length: 13 amino acids. This CDR3 reads CASSWTGSPEQYF. The DNA for the CDR3 is TGTGCCAGCAGTTGGACTGGATCCCCCGAGCAGTACTTC.

The V and J genes are TRBV7-2 and TRBJ1-2; TRBD1 agrees at 8 bases. Germline CDR1 is SGHTA and CDR2 is FQGNSA. The J segment lost 0 bases and the V segment lost 5 bases, leaving 5 bases of the junction unmatched. This CDR3 has 15 amino acids. The chain's CDR3 is CASSQRQGTNYGYTF. CDR3 DNA sequence: TGTGCCAGCAGCCAACGACAGGGGACTAACTATGGCTACACCTTC.

This clone was seen a single time. The chain links TRBV7-2 to TRBJ1-5, with D perhaps matching TRBD1 (6 bases). Germline-derived CDR1 and CDR2 are SGHTA and FQGNSA. The CDR3 totals 14 residues. V shed 6 bases and J shed 2 bases, with 11 bases lying between them. The CDR3 sequence is CASSRRTGNQPQHF. Here the CDR3 DNA reads TGTGCCAGCAGTAGGAGGACAGGCAATCAGCCCCAGCATTTT.

The V gene is TRBV10-2, the J gene TRBJ1-4, with 7 positions matching TRBD1. CDR1 is WSHSY, CDR2 SAAADI, per germline. V trimming: 5 bases; J trimming: 8 bases; junction bases outside the gene matches: 8. The CDR3 loop spans 14 amino acids. The DNA for the CDR3 is TGCGCCAGCAGTTTCCGACAGGGAAACGAAAAACTGTTTTTT. It specifies CASSFRQGNEKLFF.

The chain links TRBV4-3 to TRBJ2-7; TRBD1 matches at 7 bases. The CDR3 extends over 16 amino acids. V dropped 3 bases and J dropped 6; count of bases not matched to a gene: 14. Germline CDR1 LGHNA, CDR2 YSLEER. The CDR3 reads CASSQGTAKRTCEQYF. The CDR3 region has the DNA TGCGCCAGCAGCCAGGGGACAGCAAAAAGGACCTGCGAGCAGTACTTC.

CDR3 sequence reads: CASSTRQGVSYEQYF. CDR3 sequence (DNA): TGTGCCAGCAGCACCCGACAGGGAGTTTCCTACGAGCAGTACTTC. The chain employs TRBV5-8 and TRBJ2-5; 7 bases fit TRBD1. The J call may be wrong; the DNA end is better matched by TRBJ2-7. The CDR3 sequence is 15 residues long. The germline gives CDR1 SGHTS, CDR2 YDEGEE.

The rearrangement joins TRBV4-2 to TRBJ1-2; no clear D. V lost 3 bases to trimming and J lost 7 bases, with 21 bases between them. Germline V gives CDR1 LGHNA, CDR2 YNFKEQ. The CDR3 runs to 16 residues. Here the CDR3 reads CASSHYSTTRTGGYTF. The CDR3 region has the DNA TGTGCCAGCAGCCATTATTCAACCACTCGGACCGGTGGCTACACCTTC.

The gene calls are TRBV11-2 and TRBJ2-7; D unclear. This CDR3 region has 13 residues. Germline assignment: CDR1 SGHAT and CDR2 FQNNGV. Deletions cut 1 base from V and 7 bases from J, with 11 bases between. The CDR3: CASSLGAQREQYF. Here the CDR3 DNA reads TGTGCCAGCAGCTTAGGGGCGCAACGAGAGCAGTACTTC.

This chain uses TRBV28 with TRBJ2-7, with D perhaps assigned TRBD1 or TRBD2 (5 bases each). Germline V gene data show CDR1 as MDHEN and CDR2 as SYDVKM. The CDR3 loop spans 17 amino acids. V was cut by 2 bases and J by 0 bases, with 17 bases left in between. The CDR3: CASSLPPGPASSYEQYF. The CDR3 DNA reads as TGTGCCAGCAGTTTACCCCCGGGGCCCGCAAGCTCCTACGAGCAGTACTTC.

This sequence joins TRBV5-1 and TRBJ1-2; 9 bases map to TRBD1. Germline trimming cut 4 bases from V and 7 bases from J; bases unmatched to any gene: 8. This CDR3 has 14 amino acids. The germline V gene encodes CDR1 SGHRS and CDR2 YFSETQ. CDR3 nucleotides: TGCGCCAGCAGCCGGGGGGGACAGGGTACTGGCTACACCTTC. It is translated as CASSRGGQGTGYTF.

The CDR3 nucleotides are TGTGCCAGCAGCCCCACAGGATACTCTGGAAACACCATATATTTT. The encoded protein is CASSPTGYSGNTIYF. This rearrangement joins TRBV7-6 to TRBJ1-3; D may be TRBD1 (5 bases). Germline V gene data show CDR1 as SGHVS and CDR2 as FNYEAQ. Deletions cut 5 bases from V and 0 bases from J, with 11 bases between. The CDR3 is 15 residues long.

CDR3 sequence (DNA): TGTGCCAGCGGGAAGACTAGCGGGGGGCCCCCGGGGGAGCAGTTCTTC. This gives the protein CASGKTSGGPPGEQFF. This chain uses TRBV2 with TRBJ2-1, with TRBD2 identical over 13 bases. Germline CDR1 reads SNHLY; CDR2 reads FYNNEI. The CDR3 length is 16 residues. V lost 8 bases and J lost 10; bases outside the gene matches: 14.

V gene TRBV19 combines with J gene TRBJ2-2; D uncertain. V lost 4 bases and J 6 bases, leaving 12 bases between the germline ends. This CDR3 is 14 amino acids long. Germline CDR1 is LNHDA and CDR2 is SQIVND (reference sequence). The CDR3 DNA is TGTGCCAGTAGTAACCACGCCCGGGCCGGGGAGCTGTTTTTT. The encoded protein is CASSNHARAGELFF.